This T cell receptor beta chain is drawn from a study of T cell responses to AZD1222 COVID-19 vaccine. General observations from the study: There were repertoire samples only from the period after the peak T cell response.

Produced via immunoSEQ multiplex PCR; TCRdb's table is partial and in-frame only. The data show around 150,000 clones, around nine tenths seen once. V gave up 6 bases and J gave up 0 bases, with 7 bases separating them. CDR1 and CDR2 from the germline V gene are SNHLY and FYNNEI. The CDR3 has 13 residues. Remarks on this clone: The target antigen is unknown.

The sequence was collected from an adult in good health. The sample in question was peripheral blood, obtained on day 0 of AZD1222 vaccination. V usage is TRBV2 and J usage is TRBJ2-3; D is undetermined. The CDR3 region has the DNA TGTGCCAGCAGAAGTCTTAGCACAGATACGCAGTATTTT. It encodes CASRSLSTDTQYF.